This T cell receptor beta chain was recovered during a study of cytomegalovirus exposure and HLA in healthy donors. CDR3 size: 16 residues. Losses at the gene ends were 4 bases for V and 8 bases for J; bases not matched to a gene: 6. The germline gives CDR1 MGHRA, CDR2 YSYEKL. PCR used 60 Vbeta primers and 13 Jbeta primers. Assay: immunoSEQ multiplex PCR; the TCRdb copy retains only in-frame clones and omits some. The profile shows over 90,000 clones, roughly four fifths of them singletons. Whole-study findings and limits: Several top significant clusters appeared, in a later analysis, to be linked to common viral pathogens. Accurate prediction of most subjects' HLA-A and HLA-B alleles from TCR beta sequences was reported.

Only one count was recorded for this clone. Its antigen is unidentified. This sequence originates from a woman aged 55-70 years in good health and CMV-seropositive. The sequencing sample was made of PBMCs. J is TRBJ2-1 and V is TRBV4-1; 15 bases map to TRBD2. The CDR3, as DNA: TGCGCCAGCAGCCGACGGGGACTAGCGGGAGGACATGAGCAGTTCTTC. This gives the protein CASSRRGLAGGHEQFF.